This is a list of T cell receptor beta chains from one sample in a study of cytomegalovirus exposure and HLA in healthy donors. Method: immunoSEQ multiplex PCR; TCRdb's copy keeps in-frame clones and lacks some. This table has about 93,000 clones, around three quarters appearing once. Sequenced material: PBMCs. Receptors originate from a man aged 25-40 years in good health and CMV-seronegative. The CDR3 runs from the conserved cysteine through the conserved F or W. The D gene is left open where the match is weak. Expanded clones are given a class, and other clones once, few, many or no size at all.

clone_size,j_call,v_call,d_call,cdr3_aa,cdr3_nt
few,TRBJ1-4,TRBV4-2,NA,CASSQDIGPATNEKLFF,TGTGCCAGCAGCCAGGACATCGGGCCTGCAACTAATGAAAAACTGTTTTTT
NA,TRBJ2-7,TRBV27,NA,CASQGSLGYEQYF,TGTGCCAGCCAGGGATCCTTAGGCTACGAGCAGTACTTC
NA,TRBJ1-2,TRBV25-1,NA,CASSGSGANYGYTF,TGTGCCAGCAGCGGATCTGGGGCGAACTATGGCTACACCTTC
NA,TRBJ2-2,TRBV27,NA,CASSLGAALTRELFF,TGTGCCAGCAGTTTAGGGGCAGCCTTAACAAGGGAGCTGTTTTTT
NA,TRBJ2-3,TRBV9,NA,CASSFSGSTDTQYF,TGTGCCAGCAGCTTTAGCGGTAGCACAGATACGCAGTATTTT
few,TRBJ1-4,TRBV10-2,NA,CASTHGINEKLFF,TGCGCCAGCACCCACGGGATAAATGAAAAACTGTTTTTT
NA,TRBJ1-6,TRBV27,NA,CASSLSWYNSPLHF,TGTGCCAGCAGTTTAAGCTGGTATAATTCACCCCTCCACTTT
NA,TRBJ2-2,TRBV14,NA,CASSPRTGELFF,TGTGCCAGCAGTCCCCGTACCGGGGAGCTGTTTTTT
NA,TRBJ1-6,TRBV13,TRBD1,CASSLRTGNSPLHF,TGTGCCAGCAGCCTAAGGACAGGCAATTCACCCCTCCACTTT
NA,TRBJ2-1,TRBV7-3,NA,CASSSRHKSVKTSSYNEQFF,TGTGCCAGCAGCTCACGACATAAATCCGTAAAGACTAGCTCCTACAATGAGCAGTTCTTC
NA,TRBJ2-1,TRBV5-1,NA,CASRQAAAAYNEQFF,TGCGCCAGCAGACAAGCGGCCGCGGCCTACAATGAGCAGTTCTTC
NA,TRBJ1-1,TRBV5-1,NA,CASSLGALPQGNTEAFF,TGCGCCAGCAGCTTGGGGGCTCTCCCTCAAGGGAACACTGAAGCTTTCTTT
NA,TRBJ1-2,TRBV14,NA,CASSQEIGTSDGYTF,TGTGCCAGCAGCCAAGAAATCGGGACATCGGATGGCTACACCTTC
few,TRBJ1-1,TRBV27,NA,CASSATGGGGVAFF,TGTGCCAGCAGCGCGACAGGAGGTGGTGGTGTGGCTTTCTTT
NA,TRBJ1-2,TRBV27,NA,CASTQRRGRNGTNYGYTF,TGTGCCAGCACCCAACGGCGGGGCAGGAACGGCACTAACTATGGCTACACCTTC
few,TRBJ2-2,TRBV4-2,TRBD2,CASSQELAGGNTGELFF,TGTGCCAGCAGCCAAGAGCTAGCGGGGGGAAACACCGGGGAGCTGTTTTTT
NA,TRBJ1-2,TRBV27,NA,CASRSIRSYGYTF,TGTGCCAGCAGATCAATACGGAGCTATGGCTACACCTTC
few,TRBJ1-1,TRBV29-1,NA,CSTQPGVTEAFF,TGCAGCACCCAACCGGGGGTCACTGAAGCTTTCTTT
NA,TRBJ2-5,TRBV7-3,TRBD2,CASSLRPTSGGPETQYF,TGTGCCAGCAGCTTAAGACCGACTAGCGGGGGTCCTGAGACCCAGTACTTC
NA,TRBJ1-2,TRBV4-3,NA,CASSQEAGDPYGYTF,TGCGCCAGCAGCCAAGAAGCAGGGGACCCCTATGGCTACACCTTC
NA,TRBJ1-1,TRBV18,NA,CASSSTVNTEAFF,TGTGCCAGCTCATCGACAGTGAACACTGAAGCTTTCTTT
NA,TRBJ1-6,TRBV6-6,NA,CASSLDSSPLHF,TGTGCCAGCAGTCTAGACTCTTCACCCCTCCACTTT
NA,TRBJ2-1,TRBV7-3,NA,CASSLTQGRVDEQFF,TGTGCCAGCAGCTTAACACAGGGCAGGGTCGATGAGCAGTTCTTC
NA,TRBJ2-3,TRBV10-3,NA,CAIRPTELATDTQYF,TGTGCCATCAGGCCCACAGAACTCGCCACAGATACGCAGTATTTT
NA,TRBJ1-1,TRBV5-1,NA,CASSSGQEGTEAFF,TGCGCCAGCAGCTCCGGACAAGAAGGCACTGAAGCTTTCTTT
NA,TRBJ2-7,TRBV7-2,NA,CASSLVEGAGEQYF,TGTGCCAGCAGCTTAGTGGAGGGAGCGGGCGAGCAGTACTTC
NA,TRBJ1-2,TRBV9,NA,CASSVVSTGGDYGYTF,TGTGCCAGCAGCGTAGTGTCCACAGGTGGGGACTATGGCTACACCTTC
NA,TRBJ2-7,TRBV2,TRBD1,CASNEPDRGNYEQYF,TGTGCCAGCAATGAACCGGACAGGGGGAACTACGAGCAGTACTTC
few,TRBJ1-1,TRBV6-6,NA,CASSFGRMNTEAFF,TGTGCCAGCAGTTTCGGGAGGATGAACACTGAAGCTTTCTTT
NA,TRBJ2-3,TRBV5-4,TRBD2,CASSLESGRAVDTQYF,TGTGCCAGCAGCTTGGAAAGCGGGAGGGCCGTCGATACGCAGTATTTT
NA,TRBJ2-7,TRBV4-1,NA,CASSLGISYEQYF,TGCGCCAGCAGCCTCGGGATCTCCTACGAGCAGTACTTC
NA,TRBJ2-5,TRBV9,TRBD1,CASSVGDRVETQYF,TGTGCCAGCAGCGTAGGGGACAGGGTAGAGACCCAGTACTTC
once,TRBJ2-3,TRBV5-1,TRBD1,CASSLVGGGTDTQYF,TGCGCCAGCAGCTTGGTAGGGGGCGGCACAGATACGCAGTATTTT
NA,TRBJ2-3,TRBV18,NA,CASSSSPSTDTQYF,TGTGCCAGCTCATCTTCCCCTAGCACAGATACGCAGTATTTT
NA,TRBJ1-1,TRBV7-8,NA,CASTRRKPGQNTEAFF,TGTGCCAGCACAAGACGGAAACCGGGACAGAACACTGAAGCTTTCTTT
NA,TRBJ2-1,TRBV5-1,NA,CASSLGWQGSDNGDNEQFF,TGCGCCAGCAGCTTGGGGTGGCAGGGGAGCGATAACGGTGACAATGAGCAGTTCTTC
NA,TRBJ2-1,TRBV7-9,NA,CASSPFSGSGYNEQFF,TGTGCCAGCAGCCCTTTTAGCGGAAGCGGTTACAATGAGCAGTTCTTC
NA,TRBJ2-1,TRBV7-9,TRBD1,CSSSQRQGILDEQFF,TGTTCCAGCAGCCAAAGACAGGGGATCTTGGATGAGCAGTTCTTC
NA,TRBJ1-5,TRBV4-1,NA,CASSQPGAGARSQHF,TGCGCCAGCAGCCAACCAGGGGCAGGGGCTAGGTCCCAGCATTTT
NA,TRBJ1-1,TRBV6-5,NA,CASSYSMGLNTEAFF,TGTGCCAGCAGTTACTCGATGGGCCTGAACACTGAAGCTTTCTTT
once,TRBJ2-7,TRBV7-4,TRBD1,CASSRADRVSEQYF,TGTGCCAGCAGCCGCGCGGACAGGGTGAGTGAGCAGTACTTC
NA,TRBJ2-5,TRBV9,NA,CASSKPALGRQETQYF,TGTGCCAGCAGCAAGCCGGCCCTTGGGAGACAAGAGACCCAGTACTTC
NA,TRBJ1-2,TRBV18,TRBD1,CASSLEDRVKNF,TGTGCCAGCTCACTTGAGGACAGGGTGAAGAACTTC
NA,TRBJ1-6,TRBV7-6,TRBD1,CASSLDRGNSPLHF,TGTGCCAGCAGCTTAGACAGGGGAAATTCACCCCTCCACTTT
NA,TRBJ1-5,TRBV10-3,NA,CAISESVGGTSQPQHF,TGTGCCATCAGTGAGTCGGTGGGAGGAACGTCCCAGCCCCAGCATTTT
NA,TRBJ1-1,TRBV11-2,NA,CASSLSGVNTEAFF,TGTGCCAGCAGCTTATCAGGGGTCAACACTGAAGCTTTCTTT
NA,TRBJ1-2,TRBV5-6,NA,CASSVFNYGYTF,TGTGCCAGCAGCGTATTTAACTATGGCTACACCTTC
NA,TRBJ1-4,TRBV6-1,NA,CASSERGRTDEKLFF,TGTGCCAGCAGTGAGCGTGGACGGACAGATGAAAAACTGTTTTTT
NA,TRBJ2-7,TRBV29-1,TRBD2,CSVDVAGEQYF,TGCAGCGTTGACGTAGCGGGAGAGCAGTACTTC
few,TRBJ2-2,TRBV27,NA,CASLTVNTGELFF,TGTGCCAGCTTGACAGTGAACACCGGGGAGCTGTTTTTT
few,TRBJ2-5,TRBV11-3,NA,CASSPSQETQYF,TGTGCCAGCAGCCCTAGCCAAGAGACCCAGTACTTC
NA,TRBJ2-3,TRBV5-4,NA,CASSLNSITDTQYF,TGTGCCAGCAGCTTGAATAGCATAACAGATACGCAGTATTTT
once,TRBJ1-2,TRBV7-3,NA,CASSLGVGATYGYTF,TGTGCCAGCAGCTTAGGGGTGGGGGCCACCTATGGCTACACCTTC
NA,TRBJ1-1,TRBV5-4,TRBD1,CASSSGTAPEAFF,TGTGCCAGCAGCTCAGGGACAGCCCCTGAAGCTTTCTTT